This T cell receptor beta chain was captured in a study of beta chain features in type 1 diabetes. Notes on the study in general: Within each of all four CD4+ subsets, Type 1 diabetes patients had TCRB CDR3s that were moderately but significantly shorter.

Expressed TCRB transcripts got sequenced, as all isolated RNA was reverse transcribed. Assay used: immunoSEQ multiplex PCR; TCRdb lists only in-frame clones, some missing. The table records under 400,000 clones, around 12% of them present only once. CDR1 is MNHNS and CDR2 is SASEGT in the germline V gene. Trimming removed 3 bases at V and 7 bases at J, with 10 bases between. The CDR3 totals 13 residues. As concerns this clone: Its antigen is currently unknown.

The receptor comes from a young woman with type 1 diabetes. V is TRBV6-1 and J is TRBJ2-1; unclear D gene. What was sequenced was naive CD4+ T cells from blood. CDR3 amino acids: CASSEAPRNEQFF. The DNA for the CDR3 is TGTGCCAGCAGTGAGGCCCCGCGGAATGAGCAGTTCTTC.